This record looks at one T cell receptor (beta chain) sequence and its context. The source of the sample is a study of control samples from healthy donors and cancer patients. CDR3 size: 19 residues. Deletions cut 6 bases from V and 0 bases from J, with 26 bases between. The germline gives CDR1 MNHEY, CDR2 SMNVEV (reference sequence). This table comes from immunoSEQ multiplex PCR, and its TCRdb copy is limited to in-frame clones, with some not included. The top ten clones hold over 1.5% of a sample with 200,000 or so clones, 90% to 95% of them seen once. This TCR was sampled from a man younger than 40 in good health. V gene TRBV27 combines with J gene TRBJ2-5; perhaps TRBD1 as D (6 bases). Sequencing used blood. The CDR3 sequence is CASRITGHPRGKYQETQYF. The CDR3 region has the DNA TGTGCCAGCAGAATAACAGGGCACCCCAGAGGGAAGTACCAAGAGACCCAGTACTTC.